These 5 T cell receptor beta chains were all obtained from the same sample, sequenced in a study of cytomegalovirus exposure and HLA in healthy donors. PCR involved 60 Vbeta and 13 Jbeta primers. Profiled with immunoSEQ multiplex PCR; TCRdb holds only in-frame clones, not every one. The sample holds about 120,000 clones. The material sequenced was PBMCs. All receptors come from a man aged 18 to 35 in good health and CMV-seronegative.

This sequence joins TRBV30 and TRBJ2-5; 13 nucleotides agree with TRBD2. Germline CDR1 reads GTSNPN; CDR2 reads SVGIG (reference sequence). The J segment lost 1 base and the V segment lost 5 bases, leaving 4 bases of the junction unmatched. The CDR3 sequence is 15 residues long. Here the CDR3 reads CAWDGLAGAQETQYF. The CDR3 DNA sequence: TGTGCCTGGGATGGACTAGCGGGGGCCCAAGAGACCCAGTACTTC.

The genes are TRBV30 and TRBJ2-1; 8 positions agree with TRBD1. CDR1 is GTSNPN and CDR2 is SVGIG in the germline V gene (reference sequence). The trim removed 5 bases at V and 7 bases at J, leaving 10 bases unmatched. The CDR3 loop spans 14 amino acids. The DNA for the CDR3 is TGTGCCTGGGAGCATCCAGGGGGCTTGAATGAGCAGTTCTTC. Translated: CAWEHPGGLNEQFF. The full variable domain, its missing parts supplied by reference TRBV30 and TRBJ2-1, is SQTIHQWPATLVQPVGSPLSLECTVEGTSNPNLYWYRQAAGRGLQLLFYSVGIGQISSEVPQNLSASRPQDRQFILSSKKLLLSDSGFYLCAWEHPGGLNEQFFGPGTRLTVL.

The chain joins TRBV6-5 to TRBJ2-7; TRBD1 matches 7 bases. Germline-derived CDR1 and CDR2 are MNHEY and SVGAGI. Trimming cost V 4 bases and J 3 bases; bases outside gene matches: 12. The CDR3 covers 16 residues. CDR3 in amino acids: CASSSTRQGKIYEQYF. CDR3 sequence (DNA): TGTGCCAGCAGTTCAACCAGACAGGGCAAAATCTACGAGCAGTACTTC.

This chain uses TRBV18 with TRBJ1-5; D may be TRBD1 (6 bases). V was cut by 3 bases and J by 7 bases, with 13 bases left in between. This CDR3 is built from 14 residues. Germline V lookup: CDR1 KGHSH, CDR2 LQKENI. In DNA, the CDR3 is TGTGCCAGCTCACCGGACAGCGGGGTACAGCCCCAGCATTTT. It translates to CASSPDSGVQPQHF.

The V call is TRBV5-8, the J call TRBJ2-3; TRBD2 aligns across 14 bases. Losses at the gene ends were 5 bases for V and 3 bases for J; bases not matched to a gene: 8. The CDR3 runs to 17 residues. Germline V CDR1 and CDR2: SGHTS, YDEGEE. The CDR3 DNA reads as TGTGCCAGCAGACCCGGGACTAGCGGGGGATCAACAGATACGCAGTATTTT. Translation: CASRPGTSGGSTDTQYF.